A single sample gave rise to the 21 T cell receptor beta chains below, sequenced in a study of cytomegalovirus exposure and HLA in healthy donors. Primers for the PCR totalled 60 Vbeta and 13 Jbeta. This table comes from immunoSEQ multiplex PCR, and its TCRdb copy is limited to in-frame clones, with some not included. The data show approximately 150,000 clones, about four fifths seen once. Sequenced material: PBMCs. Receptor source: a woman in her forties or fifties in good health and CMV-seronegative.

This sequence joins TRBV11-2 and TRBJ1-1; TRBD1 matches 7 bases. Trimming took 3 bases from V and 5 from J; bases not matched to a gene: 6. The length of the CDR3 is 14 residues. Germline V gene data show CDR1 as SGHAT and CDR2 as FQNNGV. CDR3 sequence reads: CASSLETGRTEAFF. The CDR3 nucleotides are TGTGCCAGCAGCTTGGAGACAGGGAGAACTGAAGCTTTCTTT.

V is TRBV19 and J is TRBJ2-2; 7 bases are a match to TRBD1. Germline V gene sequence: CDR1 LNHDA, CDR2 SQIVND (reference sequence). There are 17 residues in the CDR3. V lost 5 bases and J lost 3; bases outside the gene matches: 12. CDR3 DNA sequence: TGTGCCAGTAGTCTATCATCACAGGGGACCTACACCGGGGAGCTGTTTTTT. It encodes CASSLSSQGTYTGELFF.

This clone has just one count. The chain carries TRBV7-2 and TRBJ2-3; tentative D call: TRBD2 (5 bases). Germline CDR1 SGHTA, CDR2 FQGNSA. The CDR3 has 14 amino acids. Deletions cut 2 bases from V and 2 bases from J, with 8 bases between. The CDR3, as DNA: TGTGCCAGCAGCTTAAACGGGGTCACAGATACGCAGTATTTT. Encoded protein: CASSLNGVTDTQYF.

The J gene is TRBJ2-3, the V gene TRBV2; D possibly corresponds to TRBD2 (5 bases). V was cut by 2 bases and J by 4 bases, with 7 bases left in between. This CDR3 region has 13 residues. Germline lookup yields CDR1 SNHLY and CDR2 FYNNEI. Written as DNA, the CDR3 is TGTGCCAGCAGTGAAACTAGATCAGATACGCAGTATTTT. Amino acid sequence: CASSETRSDTQYF.

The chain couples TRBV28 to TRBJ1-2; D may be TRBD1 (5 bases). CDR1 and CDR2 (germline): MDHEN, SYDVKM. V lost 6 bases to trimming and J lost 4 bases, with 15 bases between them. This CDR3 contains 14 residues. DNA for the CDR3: TGTGCCAGCAGACCATCGGGGGGTCTCTATGGCTACACCTTC. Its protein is CASRPSGGLYGYTF.

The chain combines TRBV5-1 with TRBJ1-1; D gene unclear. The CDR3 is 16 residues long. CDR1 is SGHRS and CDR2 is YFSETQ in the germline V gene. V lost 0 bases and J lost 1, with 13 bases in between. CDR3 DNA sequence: TGCGCCAGCAGCTTGGGAGGAAACTACCCGAACACTGAAGCTTTCTTT. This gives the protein CASSLGGNYPNTEAFF.

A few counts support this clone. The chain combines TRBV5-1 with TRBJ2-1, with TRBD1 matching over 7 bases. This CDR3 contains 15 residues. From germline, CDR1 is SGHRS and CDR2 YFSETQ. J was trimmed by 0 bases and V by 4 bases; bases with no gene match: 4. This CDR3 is CASSVTGSSYNEQFF. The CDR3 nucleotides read TGCGCCAGCAGCGTGACAGGGAGCTCCTACAATGAGCAGTTCTTC.

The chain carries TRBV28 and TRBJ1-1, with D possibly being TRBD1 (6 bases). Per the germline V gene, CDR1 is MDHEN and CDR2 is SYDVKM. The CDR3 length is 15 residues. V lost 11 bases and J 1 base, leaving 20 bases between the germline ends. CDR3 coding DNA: TGTGCCGGAGTCGCACGCTTGGGACAGAACACTGAAGCTTTCTTT. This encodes CAGVARLGQNTEAFF.

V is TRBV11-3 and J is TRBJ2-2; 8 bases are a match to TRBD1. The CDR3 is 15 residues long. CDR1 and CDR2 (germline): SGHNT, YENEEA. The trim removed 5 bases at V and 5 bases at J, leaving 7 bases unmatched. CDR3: CASSPRTGQTGELFF. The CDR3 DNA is TGTGCCAGCAGCCCCAGGACAGGGCAGACCGGGGAGCTGTTTTTT.

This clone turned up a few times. CDR3 sequence reads: CASSIKRQQREAFF. The CDR3 DNA reads TGTGCCAGTAGTATCAAGAGACAGCAACGGGAAGCTTTCTTT. The rearrangement joins TRBV19 to TRBJ1-1; weak D call: TRBD1 (5 bases). Germline V CDR1 and CDR2: LNHDA, SQIVND (reference sequence). With 3 bases removed from V and 8 bases from J, the gap between germline ends came to 16 bases. There are 14 residues in the CDR3.

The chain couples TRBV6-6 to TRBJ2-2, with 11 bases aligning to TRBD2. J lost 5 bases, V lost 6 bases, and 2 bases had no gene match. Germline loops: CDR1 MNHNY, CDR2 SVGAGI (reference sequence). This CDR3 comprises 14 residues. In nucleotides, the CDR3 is TGTGCCAGCAGAACTAGCGGGAGTACCGGGGAGCTGTTTTTT. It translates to CASRTSGSTGELFF.

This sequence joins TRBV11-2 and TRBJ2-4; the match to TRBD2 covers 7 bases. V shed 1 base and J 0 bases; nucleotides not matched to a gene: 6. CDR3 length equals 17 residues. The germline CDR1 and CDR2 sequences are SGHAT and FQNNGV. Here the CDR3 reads CASSLGRGGIAKNIQYF. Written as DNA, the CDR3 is TGTGCCAGCAGCTTAGGGCGGGGAGGGATAGCCAAAAACATTCAGTACTTC.

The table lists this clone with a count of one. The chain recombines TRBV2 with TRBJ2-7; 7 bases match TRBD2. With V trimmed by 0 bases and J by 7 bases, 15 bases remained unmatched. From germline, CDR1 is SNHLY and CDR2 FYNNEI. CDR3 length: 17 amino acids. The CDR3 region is CASSEAQWGGLKKEQYF. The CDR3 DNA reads TGTGCCAGCAGTGAAGCGCAGTGGGGGGGTCTCAAGAAGGAGCAGTACTTC. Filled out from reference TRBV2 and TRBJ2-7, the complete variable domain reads EPEVTQTPSHQVTQMGQEVILRCVPISNHLYFYWYRQILGQKVEFLVSFYNNEISEKSEIFDDQFSVERPDGSNFTLKIRSTKLEDSAMYFCASSEAQWGGLKKEQYFGPGTRLTVT.

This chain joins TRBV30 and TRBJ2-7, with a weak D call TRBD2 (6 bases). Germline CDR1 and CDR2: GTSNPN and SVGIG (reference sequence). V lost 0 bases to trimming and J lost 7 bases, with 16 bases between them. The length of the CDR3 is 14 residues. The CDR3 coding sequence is TGTGCCTGGAGTGTAGGCCCTAAGGGGAGGGAGCAGTACTTC. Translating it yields CAWSVGPKGREQYF.

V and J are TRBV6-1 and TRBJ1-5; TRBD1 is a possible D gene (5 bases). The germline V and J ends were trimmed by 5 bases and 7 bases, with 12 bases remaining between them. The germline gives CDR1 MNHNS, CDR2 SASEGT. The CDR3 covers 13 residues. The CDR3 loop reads CASSSTGPQPQHF. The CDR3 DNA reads TGTGCCAGCAGTAGTACAGGCCCCCAGCCCCAGCATTTT.

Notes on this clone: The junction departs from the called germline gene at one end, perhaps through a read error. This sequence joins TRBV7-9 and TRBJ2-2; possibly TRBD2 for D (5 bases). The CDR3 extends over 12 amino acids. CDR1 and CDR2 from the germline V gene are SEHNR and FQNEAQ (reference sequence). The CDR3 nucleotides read TGTTCCAGCAGCTTAGGAGGCGGGGAGCTGTTTTTT. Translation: CSSSLGGGELFF. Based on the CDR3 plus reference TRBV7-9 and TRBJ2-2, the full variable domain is DTGVSQNPRHKITKRGQNVTFRCDPISEHNRLYWYRQTLGQGPEFLTYFQNEAQLEKSRLLSDRFSAERPKGSFSTLEIQRTEQGDSAMYLCSSSLGGGELFFGEGSRLTVL.

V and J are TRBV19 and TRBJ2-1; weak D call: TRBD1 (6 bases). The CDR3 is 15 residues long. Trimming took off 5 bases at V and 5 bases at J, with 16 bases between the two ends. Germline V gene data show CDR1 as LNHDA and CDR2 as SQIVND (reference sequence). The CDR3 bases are TGTGCCAGTAGTCCAGGACAGAGGATTAACAATGAGCAGTTCTTC. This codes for CASSPGQRINNEQFF.

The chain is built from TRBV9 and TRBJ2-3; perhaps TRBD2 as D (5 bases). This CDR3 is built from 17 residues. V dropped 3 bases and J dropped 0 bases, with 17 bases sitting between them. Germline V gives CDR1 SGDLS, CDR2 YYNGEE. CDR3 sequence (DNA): TGTGCCAGCAGCGCACTTGGTGGACTGGGTAGCACAGATACGCAGTATTTT. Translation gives CASSALGGLGSTDTQYF.

CDR3: CASSPTGGVNTEAFF. CDR3 in DNA: TGCGCCAGCAGCCCCACAGGGGGAGTGAACACTGAAGCTTTCTTT. The chain uses TRBV5-1 and TRBJ1-1, with 8 bases that match TRBD1. The CDR3 loop spans 15 amino acids. Germline CDR1 SGHRS, CDR2 YFSETQ. J gave up 0 bases and V 4 bases, and 5 bases lay outside the gene matches.

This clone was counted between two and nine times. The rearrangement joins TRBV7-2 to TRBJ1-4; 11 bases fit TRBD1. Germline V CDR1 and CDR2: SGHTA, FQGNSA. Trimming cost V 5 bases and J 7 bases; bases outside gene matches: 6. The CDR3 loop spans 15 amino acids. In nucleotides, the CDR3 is TGTGCCAGCAGCCCCCCGGGACAGGGGGGTGAAAAACTGTTTTTT. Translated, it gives CASSPPGQGGEKLFF.

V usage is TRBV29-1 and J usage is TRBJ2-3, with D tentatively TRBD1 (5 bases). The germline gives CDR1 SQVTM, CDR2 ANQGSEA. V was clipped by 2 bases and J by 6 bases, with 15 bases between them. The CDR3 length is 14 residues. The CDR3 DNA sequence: TGCAGCGTTGAAATGGGGCAGGGCAGGGATACGCAGTATTTT. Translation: CSVEMGQGRDTQYF.